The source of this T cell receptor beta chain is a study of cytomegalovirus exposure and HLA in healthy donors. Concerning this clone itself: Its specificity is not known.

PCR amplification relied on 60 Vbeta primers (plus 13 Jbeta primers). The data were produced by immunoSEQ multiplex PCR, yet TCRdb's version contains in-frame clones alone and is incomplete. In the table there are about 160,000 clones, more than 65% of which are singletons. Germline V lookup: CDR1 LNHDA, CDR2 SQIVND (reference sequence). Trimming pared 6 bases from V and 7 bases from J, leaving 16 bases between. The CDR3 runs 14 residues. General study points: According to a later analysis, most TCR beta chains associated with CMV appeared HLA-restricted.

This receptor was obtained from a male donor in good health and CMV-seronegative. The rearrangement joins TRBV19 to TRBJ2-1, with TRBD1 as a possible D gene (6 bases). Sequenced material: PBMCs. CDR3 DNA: TGTGCCAGTAGGAGTCCACAGGGTCTTAATGAGCAGTTCTTC. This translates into CASRSPQGLNEQFF.